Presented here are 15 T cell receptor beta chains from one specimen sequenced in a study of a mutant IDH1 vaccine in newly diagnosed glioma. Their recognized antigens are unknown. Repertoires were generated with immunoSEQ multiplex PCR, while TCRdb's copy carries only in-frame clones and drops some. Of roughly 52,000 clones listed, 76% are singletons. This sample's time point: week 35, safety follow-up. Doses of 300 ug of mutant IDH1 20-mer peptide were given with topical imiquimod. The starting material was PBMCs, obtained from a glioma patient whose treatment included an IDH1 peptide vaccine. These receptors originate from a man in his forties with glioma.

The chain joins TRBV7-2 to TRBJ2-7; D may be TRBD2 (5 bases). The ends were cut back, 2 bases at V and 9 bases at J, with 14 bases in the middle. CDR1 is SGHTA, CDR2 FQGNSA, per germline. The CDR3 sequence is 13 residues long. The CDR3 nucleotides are TGTGCCAGCAGCTTAAAAGAAGGGAGTGGGCAGTACTTC. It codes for CASSLKEGSGQYF.

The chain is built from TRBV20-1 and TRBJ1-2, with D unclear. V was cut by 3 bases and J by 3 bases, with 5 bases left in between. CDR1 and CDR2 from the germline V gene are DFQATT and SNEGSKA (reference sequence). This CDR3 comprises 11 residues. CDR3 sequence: CSASSHYGYTF. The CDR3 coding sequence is TGCAGTGCTAGTTCCCACTATGGCTACACCTTC.

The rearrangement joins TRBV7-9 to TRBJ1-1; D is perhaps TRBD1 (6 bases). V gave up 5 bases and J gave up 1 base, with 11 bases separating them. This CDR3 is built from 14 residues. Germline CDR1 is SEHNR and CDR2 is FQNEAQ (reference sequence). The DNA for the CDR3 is TGTGCCAGCAGCCACCGGACAGCGAACACTGAAGCTTTCTTT. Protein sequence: CASSHRTANTEAFF.

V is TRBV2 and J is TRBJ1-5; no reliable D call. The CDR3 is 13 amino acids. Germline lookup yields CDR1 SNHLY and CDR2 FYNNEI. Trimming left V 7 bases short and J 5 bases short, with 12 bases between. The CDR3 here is CASILFEDQPQHF. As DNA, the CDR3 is TGTGCCAGCATATTATTTGAGGATCAGCCCCAGCATTTT.

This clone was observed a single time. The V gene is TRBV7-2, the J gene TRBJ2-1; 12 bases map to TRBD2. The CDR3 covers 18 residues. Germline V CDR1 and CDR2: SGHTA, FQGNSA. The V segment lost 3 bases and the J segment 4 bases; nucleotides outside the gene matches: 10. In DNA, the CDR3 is TGTGCCAGCAGCTTCACCGCCGGACTAGCGGGGATTTACAATGAGCAGTTCTTC. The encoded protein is CASSFTAGLAGIYNEQFF.

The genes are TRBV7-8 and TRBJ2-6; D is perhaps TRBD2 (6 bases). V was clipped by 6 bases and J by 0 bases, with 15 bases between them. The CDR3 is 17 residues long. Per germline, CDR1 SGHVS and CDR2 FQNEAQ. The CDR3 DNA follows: TGTGCCAGCAGGGCGGGGAGAGGCGTCTCTGGGGCCAACGTCCTGACTTTC. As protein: CASRAGRGVSGANVLTF.

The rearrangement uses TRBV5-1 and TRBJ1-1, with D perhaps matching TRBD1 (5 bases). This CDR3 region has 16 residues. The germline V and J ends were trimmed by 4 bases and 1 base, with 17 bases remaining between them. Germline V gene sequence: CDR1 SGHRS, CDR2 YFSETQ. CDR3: CASSPAGPRPNTEAFF. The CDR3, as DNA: TGCGCCAGCAGCCCAGCGGGGCCGCGGCCGAACACTGAAGCTTTCTTT.

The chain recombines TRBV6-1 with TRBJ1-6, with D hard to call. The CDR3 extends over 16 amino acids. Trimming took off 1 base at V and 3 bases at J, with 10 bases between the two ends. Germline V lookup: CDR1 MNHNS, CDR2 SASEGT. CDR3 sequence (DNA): TGTGCCAGCAGTGAAGTCCTTCCGGGCTATAATTCACCCCTCCACTTT. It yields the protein CASSEVLPGYNSPLHF.

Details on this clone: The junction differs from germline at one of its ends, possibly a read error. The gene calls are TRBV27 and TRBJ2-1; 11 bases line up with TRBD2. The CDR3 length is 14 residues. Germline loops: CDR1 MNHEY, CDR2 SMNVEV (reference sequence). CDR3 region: CASNLLAGAPEQFF. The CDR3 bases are TGTGCCAGCAATTTACTAGCGGGAGCACCTGAGCAGTTCTTC.

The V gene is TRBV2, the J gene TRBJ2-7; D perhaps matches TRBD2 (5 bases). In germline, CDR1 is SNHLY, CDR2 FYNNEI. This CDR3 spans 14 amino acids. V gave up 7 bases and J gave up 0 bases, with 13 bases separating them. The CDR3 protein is CASNGGQSSYEQYF. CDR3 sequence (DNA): TGTGCCAGCAATGGCGGGCAGAGCTCCTACGAGCAGTACTTC.

CDR3: CASSNNIQGATTGRSSYNEQFF. CDR3 coding DNA: TGTGCCAGCAGCAACAACATACAGGGGGCGACAACAGGGAGAAGCTCCTACAATGAGCAGTTCTTC. The J gene is TRBJ2-1, the V gene TRBV9; 9 bases match TRBD1. The germline CDR1 and CDR2 sequences are SGDLS and YYNGEE. The junction had 23 bases not matched to a gene; V was cut back by 4 bases and J by 0 bases. The CDR3 has 22 residues. Complete variable domain (other parts from reference TRBV9 and TRBJ2-1): DSGVTQTPKHLITATGQRVTLRCSPRSGDLSVYWYQQSLDQGLQFLIQYYNGEERAKGNILERFSAQQFPDLHSELNLSSLELGDSALYFCASSNNIQGATTGRSSYNEQFFGPGTRLTVL.

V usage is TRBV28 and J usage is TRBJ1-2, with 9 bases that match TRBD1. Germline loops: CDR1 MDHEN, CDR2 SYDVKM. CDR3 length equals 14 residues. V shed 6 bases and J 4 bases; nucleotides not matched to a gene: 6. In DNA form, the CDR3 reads TGTGCCAGCAGGGGACAGGGACAGAGCTATGGCTACACCTTC. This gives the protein CASRGQGQSYGYTF.

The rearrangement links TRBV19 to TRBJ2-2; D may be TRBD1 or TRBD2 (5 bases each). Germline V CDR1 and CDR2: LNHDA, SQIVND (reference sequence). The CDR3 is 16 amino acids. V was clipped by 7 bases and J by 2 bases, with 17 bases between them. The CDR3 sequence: CASNPQGRGNTGELFF. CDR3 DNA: TGTGCCAGTAACCCCCAGGGTCGGGGAAACACCGGGGAGCTGTTTTTT.

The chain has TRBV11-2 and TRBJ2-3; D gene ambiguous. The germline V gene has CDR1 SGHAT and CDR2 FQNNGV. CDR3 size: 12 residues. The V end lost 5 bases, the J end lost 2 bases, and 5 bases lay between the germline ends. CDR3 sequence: CASSPVTDTQYF. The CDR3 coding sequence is TGTGCCAGCAGCCCGGTCACAGATACGCAGTATTTT.

The CDR3 region has the DNA TGTGCCAGCAGTTACGGACAGGGGTCCCAAGAGACCCAGTACTTC. Translated, it gives CASSYGQGSQETQYF. This rearrangement joins TRBV6-5 to TRBJ2-5; TRBD1 agrees at 9 bases. The CDR3 consists of 15 residues. Germline V lookup: CDR1 MNHEY, CDR2 SVGAGI. V shed 2 bases and J 1 base; nucleotides not matched to a gene: 2.